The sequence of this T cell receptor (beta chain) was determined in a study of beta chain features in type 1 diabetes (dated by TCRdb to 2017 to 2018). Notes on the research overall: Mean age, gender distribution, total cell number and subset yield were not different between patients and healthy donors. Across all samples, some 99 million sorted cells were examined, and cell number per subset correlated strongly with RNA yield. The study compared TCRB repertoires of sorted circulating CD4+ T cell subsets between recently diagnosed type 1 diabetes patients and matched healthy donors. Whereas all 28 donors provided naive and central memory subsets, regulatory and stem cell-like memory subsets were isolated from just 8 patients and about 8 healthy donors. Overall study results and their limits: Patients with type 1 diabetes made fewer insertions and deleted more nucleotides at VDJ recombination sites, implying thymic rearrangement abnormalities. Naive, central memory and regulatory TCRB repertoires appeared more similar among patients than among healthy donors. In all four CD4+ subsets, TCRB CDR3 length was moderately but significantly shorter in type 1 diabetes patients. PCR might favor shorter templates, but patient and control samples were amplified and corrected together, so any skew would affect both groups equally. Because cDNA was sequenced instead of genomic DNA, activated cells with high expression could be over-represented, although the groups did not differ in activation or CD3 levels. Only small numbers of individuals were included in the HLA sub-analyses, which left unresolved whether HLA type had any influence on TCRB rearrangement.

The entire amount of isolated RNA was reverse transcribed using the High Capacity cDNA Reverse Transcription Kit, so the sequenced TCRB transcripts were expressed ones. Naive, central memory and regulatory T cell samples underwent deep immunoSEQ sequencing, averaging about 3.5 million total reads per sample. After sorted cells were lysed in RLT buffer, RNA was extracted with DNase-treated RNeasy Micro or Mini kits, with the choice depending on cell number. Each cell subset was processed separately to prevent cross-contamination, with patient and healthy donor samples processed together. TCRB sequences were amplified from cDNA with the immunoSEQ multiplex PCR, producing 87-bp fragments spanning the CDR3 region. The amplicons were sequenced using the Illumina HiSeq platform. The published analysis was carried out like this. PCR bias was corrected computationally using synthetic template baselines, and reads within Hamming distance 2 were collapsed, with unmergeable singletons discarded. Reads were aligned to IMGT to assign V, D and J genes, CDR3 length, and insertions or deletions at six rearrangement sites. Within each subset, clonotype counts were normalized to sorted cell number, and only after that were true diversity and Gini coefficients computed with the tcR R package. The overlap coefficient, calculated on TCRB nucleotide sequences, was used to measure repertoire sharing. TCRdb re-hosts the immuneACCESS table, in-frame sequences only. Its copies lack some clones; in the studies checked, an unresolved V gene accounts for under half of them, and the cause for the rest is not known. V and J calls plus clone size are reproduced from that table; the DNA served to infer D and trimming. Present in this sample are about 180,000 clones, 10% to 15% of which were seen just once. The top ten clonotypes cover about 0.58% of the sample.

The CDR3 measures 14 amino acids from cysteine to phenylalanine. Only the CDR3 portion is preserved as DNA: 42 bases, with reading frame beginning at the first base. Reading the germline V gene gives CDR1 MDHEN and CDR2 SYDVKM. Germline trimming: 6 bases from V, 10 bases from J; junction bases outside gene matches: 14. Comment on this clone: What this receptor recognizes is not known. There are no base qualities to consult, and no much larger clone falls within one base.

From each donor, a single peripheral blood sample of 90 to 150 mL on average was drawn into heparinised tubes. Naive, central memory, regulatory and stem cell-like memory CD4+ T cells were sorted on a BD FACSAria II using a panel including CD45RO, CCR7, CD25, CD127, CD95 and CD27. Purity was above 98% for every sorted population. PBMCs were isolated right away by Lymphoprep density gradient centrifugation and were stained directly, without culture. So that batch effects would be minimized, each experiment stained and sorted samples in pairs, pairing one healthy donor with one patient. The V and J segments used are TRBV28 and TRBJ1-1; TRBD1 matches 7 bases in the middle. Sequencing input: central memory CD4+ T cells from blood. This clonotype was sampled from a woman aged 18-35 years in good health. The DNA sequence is TGTGCCAGCAGCAAACAGGGGCCTTCCCCAGGAGCTTTCTTT. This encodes CASSKQGPSPGAFF.